These 9 T cell receptor beta chains share one sample of origin, sequenced in a study of T cell changes during pregnancy in multiple sclerosis. Data came from immunoSEQ multiplex PCR; TCRdb stores just in-frame clones and leaves some out. In the table there are tens of thousands of clones, around 93% of which are singletons. The sequences come from peripheral blood, collected after pregnancy. These receptors all stem from a female donor in good health, enrolled as a control in a pregnancy study.

This clone has just one count. The chain uses TRBV7-2 and TRBJ2-1, with 12 bases matching TRBD1. The junction had 13 bases not matched to a gene; V was cut back by 5 bases and J by 8 bases. This CDR3 spans 17 amino acids. Germline V CDR1 and CDR2: SGHTA, FQGNSA. The CDR3 is CASSLPAGTGGLDEQFF. The DNA of the CDR3 is TGTGCCAGCAGCCTCCCCGCCGGGACAGGGGGCCTCGATGAGCAGTTCTTC. The full variable domain, its missing parts supplied by reference TRBV7-2 and TRBJ2-1, is GAGVSQSPSNKVTEKGKDVELRCDPISGHTALYWYRQSLGQGLEFLIYFQGNSAPDKSGLPSDRFSAERTGGSVSTLTIQRTQQEDSAVYLCASSLPAGTGGLDEQFFGPGTRLTVL.

The chain uses TRBV5-5 and TRBJ1-4, with 12 bases lining up with TRBD1. The CDR3 covers 14 residues. Trimming took 4 bases from V and 8 from J; bases not matched to a gene: 3. Germline CDR1 reads SGHKS; CDR2 reads YYEKEE (reference sequence). The CDR3 loop reads CASSRDRGREKLFF. The CDR3 region has the DNA TGTGCCAGCAGCCGGGACAGGGGGCGCGAAAAACTGTTTTTT.

This chain's CDR3 is CASSPAGGGSTEAFF. CDR3 sequence (DNA): TGTGCCAGCAGCCCTGCAGGGGGCGGTAGCACTGAAGCTTTCTTT. The chain employs TRBV2 and TRBJ1-1; 8 bases fit TRBD1. The V gene end was trimmed by 6 bases and the J gene end by 4 bases; junction bases not matched to a gene: 10. CDR1 is SNHLY and CDR2 is FYNNEI in the germline V gene. This CDR3 has 15 residues.

The chain has TRBV4-3 and TRBJ1-4; D is possibly TRBD1 (6 bases). The CDR3 has 16 residues. V lost 0 bases to trimming and J lost 10 bases, with 18 bases between them. Germline CDR1 and CDR2: LGHNA and YSLEER. CDR3 in amino acids: CASSQEWRQGLGKLFF. The CDR3 bases are TGCGCCAGCAGCCAAGAATGGAGGCAGGGGTTAGGAAAACTGTTTTTT.

The chain recombines TRBV11-2 with TRBJ2-5, with 9 bases matching TRBD2. Per germline, CDR1 SGHAT and CDR2 FQNNGV. Trimming cost V 5 bases and J 5 bases; bases outside gene matches: 12. CDR3 length: 16 amino acids. The CDR3 DNA sequence: TGTGCCAGCAGCACCCTTAGCGGGAGAGTTTGGGAGACCCAGTACTTC. It codes for CASSTLSGRVWETQYF.

The V and J genes are TRBV7-9 and TRBJ2-3, with TRBD2 as a possible D gene (6 bases). This CDR3 region has 15 residues. The ends were cut back, 4 bases at V and 5 bases at J, with 16 bases in the middle. From germline, CDR1 is SEHNR and CDR2 FQNEAQ (reference sequence). CDR3 residues: CASSWIGGIQDTQYF. The CDR3 region has the DNA TGTGCCAGCAGCTGGATTGGGGGGATTCAAGATACGCAGTATTTT. The entire variable domain, with the rest obtained from reference TRBV7-9 and TRBJ2-3, is as follows: DTGVSQNPRHKITKRGQNVTFRCDPISEHNRLYWYRQTLGQGPEFLTYFQNEAQLEKSRLLSDRFSAERPKGSFSTLEIQRTEQGDSAMYLCASSWIGGIQDTQYFGPGTRLTVL.

This rearrangement joins TRBV6-4 to TRBJ2-6; 7 nucleotides align to TRBD1. Looked up from germline, CDR1 is MRHNA and CDR2 is SNTAGT. V was clipped by 2 bases and J by 3 bases; unmatched bases: 13. CDR3 length: 19 amino acids. The CDR3 protein is CASSDGRGGSRRGANVLTF. DNA for the CDR3: TGTGCCAGCAGTGACGGGAGAGGGGGCAGCCGACGTGGGGCCAACGTCCTGACTTTC.

J is TRBJ1-2 and V is TRBV4-3; TRBD1 matches at 10 bases. With V trimmed by 5 bases and J by 4 bases, 10 bases remained unmatched. Germline V CDR1 and CDR2: LGHNA, YSLEER. CDR3 length equals 16 residues. CDR3 residues: CASSWSGTGESYGYTF. The CDR3 DNA reads as TGCGCCAGCAGCTGGTCCGGGACAGGGGAAAGCTATGGCTACACCTTC.

This clone was observed a single time. The J gene is TRBJ1-2, the V gene TRBV6-5; D is unresolved. V lost 5 bases and J lost 4, with 8 bases in between. The CDR3 loop spans 12 amino acids. Per the germline V gene, CDR1 is MNHEY and CDR2 is SVGAGI. This chain's CDR3 is CASSPSLYGYTF. As DNA, the CDR3 is TGTGCCAGCAGTCCCTCACTCTATGGCTACACCTTC.